A single sample is the source of the 7 T cell receptor beta chains below, sequenced in a study of OX40 agonist ivuxolimab in advanced cancers. The method was the immunoSEQ multiplex PCR assay. TCRdb mirrors the immuneACCESS table, restricted to in-frame sequences. Some clones are absent from its copies; in checked studies, under half trace to an unresolved V gene, and the reason for the others is unknown. The sample records some 68,000 clones, about 80% of which are singletons. Almost 1.5% of the sample comes from the top ten. This material consisted of CD4+ or CD8+ T cells sorted from blood, taken in a trial of the OX40 agonist ivuxolimab. Receptors were obtained from an adult with an advanced solid tumor such as melanoma, head and neck, liver or kidney cancer.

J is TRBJ2-5 and V is TRBV18; no clear D. The CDR3 extends over 13 amino acids. CDR1 and CDR2 (germline): KGHSH, LQKENI. V was clipped by 4 bases and J by 3 bases, with 9 bases between them. CDR3 nucleotide sequence: TGTGCCAGCTCACGCCTACCAGAAGAGACCCAGTACTTC. Protein: CASSRLPEETQYF.

This CDR3 is CASSPDVPNSPLHF. For the CDR3, the DNA is TGTGCCAGCAGCCCGGACGTTCCAAATTCACCCCTCCACTTT. The rearrangement uses TRBV9 and TRBJ1-6; D is undetermined. The CDR3 is made up of 14 amino acids. Germline V gives CDR1 SGDLS, CDR2 YYNGEE. V lost 4 bases and J 7 bases, leaving 12 bases between the germline ends.

This sequence joins TRBV19 and TRBJ1-5; 12 bases are shared with TRBD1. Germline trimming cut 3 bases from V and 5 bases from J; bases unmatched to any gene: 2. Per the germline V gene, CDR1 is LNHDA and CDR2 is SQIVND (reference sequence). The CDR3 totals 15 residues. CDR3 sequence (DNA): TGTGCCAGTAGTATGGGACAGGGGGCACATCAGCCCCAGCATTTT. Its protein is CASSMGQGAHQPQHF.

This chain joins TRBV6-5 and TRBJ2-7; 9 nucleotides agree with TRBD1. Germline CDR1 is MNHEY and CDR2 is SVGAGI. After removal of 6 bases from V and 8 bases from J, the junction contained 8 bases not matched to a gene. This CDR3 has 13 residues. CDR3 coding DNA: TGTGCCAGCAGCCAAGACAGGGGGGGTAAGCAGTACTTC. Its protein is CASSQDRGGKQYF.

The CDR3 bases are TGTGCCATCAACTTTGGCGGGGGGAGCACAGATACGCAGTATTTT. Protein: CAINFGGGSTDTQYF. The chain carries TRBV10-3 and TRBJ2-3; 8 nucleotides line up with TRBD2. The CDR3 covers 15 residues. J lost 0 bases, V lost 7 bases, and 6 bases had no gene match. Germline-derived CDR1 and CDR2 are ENHRY and SYGVKD.

The V and J genes are TRBV29-1 and TRBJ2-1; D tentatively reads TRBD1 or TRBD2 (6 bases each). The CDR3 sequence is 13 residues long. Per the germline V gene, CDR1 is SQVTM and CDR2 is ANQGSEA. Trimming removed 4 bases from V and 8 bases from J, with 15 bases in between. The CDR3 nucleotides are TGCAGCGTTGTTTCCGGGGGCGGGGATGAGCAGTTCTTC. It codes for CSVVSGGGDEQFF.

The chain carries TRBV27 and TRBJ1-2, with TRBD1 matching 7 bases. The germline CDR1 and CDR2 sequences are MNHEY and SMNVEV (reference sequence). The CDR3 is made up of 16 amino acids. V lost 3 bases and J lost 4; bases outside the gene matches: 11. CDR3 loop: CASSLEGARGLYGYTF. CDR3 bases: TGTGCCAGCAGTTTGGAGGGGGCGAGGGGGCTCTATGGCTACACCTTC.